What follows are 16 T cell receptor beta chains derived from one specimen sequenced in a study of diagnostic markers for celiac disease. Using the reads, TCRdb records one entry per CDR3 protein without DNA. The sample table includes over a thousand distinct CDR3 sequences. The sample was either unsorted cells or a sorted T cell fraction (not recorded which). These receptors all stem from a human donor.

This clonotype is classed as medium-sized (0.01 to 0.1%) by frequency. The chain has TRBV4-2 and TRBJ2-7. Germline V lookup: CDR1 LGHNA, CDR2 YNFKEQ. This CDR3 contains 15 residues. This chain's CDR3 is CASSQVQISSYEQYF.

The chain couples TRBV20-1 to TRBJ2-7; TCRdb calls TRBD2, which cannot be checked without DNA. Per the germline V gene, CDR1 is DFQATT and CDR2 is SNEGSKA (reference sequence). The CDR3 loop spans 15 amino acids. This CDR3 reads CSAVTDWPFGIKQYF.

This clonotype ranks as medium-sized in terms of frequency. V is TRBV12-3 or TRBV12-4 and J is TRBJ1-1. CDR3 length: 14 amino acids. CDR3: CASSSDSRSTEAFF.

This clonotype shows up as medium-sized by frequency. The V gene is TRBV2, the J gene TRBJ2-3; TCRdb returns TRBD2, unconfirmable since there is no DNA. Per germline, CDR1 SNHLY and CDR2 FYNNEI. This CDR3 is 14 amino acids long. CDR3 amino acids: CASALAGSTDTQYF. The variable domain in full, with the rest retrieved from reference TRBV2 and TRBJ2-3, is EPEVTQTPSHQVTQMGQEVILRCVPISNHLYFYWYRQILGQKVEFLVSFYNNEISEKSEIFDDQFSVERPDGSNFTLKIRSTKLEDSAMYFCASALAGSTDTQYFGPGTRLTVL.

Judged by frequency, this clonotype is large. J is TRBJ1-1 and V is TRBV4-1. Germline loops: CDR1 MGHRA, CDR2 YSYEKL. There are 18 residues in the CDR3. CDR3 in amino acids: CASSQDRDSRWMNTEAFF.

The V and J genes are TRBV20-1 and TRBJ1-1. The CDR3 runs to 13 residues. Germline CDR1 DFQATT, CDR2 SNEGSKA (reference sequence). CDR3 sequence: CSASGQLNTEAFF.

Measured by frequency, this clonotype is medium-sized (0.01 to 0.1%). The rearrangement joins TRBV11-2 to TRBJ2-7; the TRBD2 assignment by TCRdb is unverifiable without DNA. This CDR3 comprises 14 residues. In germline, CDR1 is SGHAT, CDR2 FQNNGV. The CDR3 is CASSFQAGPYEQYF. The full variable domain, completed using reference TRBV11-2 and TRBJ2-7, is EAGVAQSPRYKIIEKRQSVAFWCNPISGHATLYWYQQILGQGPKLLIQFQNNGVVDDSQLPKDRFSAERLKGVDSTLKIQPAKLEDSAVYLCASSFQAGPYEQYFGPGTRLTVT.

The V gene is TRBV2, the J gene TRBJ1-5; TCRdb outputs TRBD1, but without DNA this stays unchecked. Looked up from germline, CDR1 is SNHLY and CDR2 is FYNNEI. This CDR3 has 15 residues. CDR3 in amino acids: CASSEWGGGNQPQHF.

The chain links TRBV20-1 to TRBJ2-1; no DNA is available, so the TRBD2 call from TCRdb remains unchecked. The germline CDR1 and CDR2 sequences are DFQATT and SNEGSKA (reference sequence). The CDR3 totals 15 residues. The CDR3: CSAITSGGIENEQFF.

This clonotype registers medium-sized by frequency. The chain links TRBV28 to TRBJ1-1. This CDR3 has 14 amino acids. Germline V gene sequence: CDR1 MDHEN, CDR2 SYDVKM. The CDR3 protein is CASSPGDLHTEAFF.

CDR3 loop: CASSLGLQFYEQYF. This chain uses TRBV7-2 with TRBJ2-7. The CDR3 is made up of 14 amino acids. Germline V gene lookup returns CDR1 SGHTA and CDR2 FQGNSA.

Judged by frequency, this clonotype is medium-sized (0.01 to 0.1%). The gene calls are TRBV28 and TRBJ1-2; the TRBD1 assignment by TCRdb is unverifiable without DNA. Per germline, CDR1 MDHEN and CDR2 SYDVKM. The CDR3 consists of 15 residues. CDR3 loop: CASSLEQGDIYGYTF.

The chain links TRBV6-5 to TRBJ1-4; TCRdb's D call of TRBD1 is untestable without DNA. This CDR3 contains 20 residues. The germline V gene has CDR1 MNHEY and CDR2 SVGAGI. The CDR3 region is CASSYMVLFPHWTVNEKLFF.

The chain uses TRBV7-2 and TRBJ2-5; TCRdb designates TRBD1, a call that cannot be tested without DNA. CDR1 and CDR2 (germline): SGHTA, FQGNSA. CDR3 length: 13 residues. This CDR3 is CASIRDRAGAQYF.

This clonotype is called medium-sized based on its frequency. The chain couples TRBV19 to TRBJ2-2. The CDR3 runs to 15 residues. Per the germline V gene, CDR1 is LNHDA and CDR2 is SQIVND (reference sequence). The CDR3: CASSVSEVGTGELFF. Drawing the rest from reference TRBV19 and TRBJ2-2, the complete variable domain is DGGITQSPKYLFRKEGQNVTLSCEQNLNHDAMYWYRQDPGQGLRLIYYSQIVNDFQKGDIAEGYSVSREKKESFPLTVTSAQKNPTAFYLCASSVSEVGTGELFFGEGSRLTVL.

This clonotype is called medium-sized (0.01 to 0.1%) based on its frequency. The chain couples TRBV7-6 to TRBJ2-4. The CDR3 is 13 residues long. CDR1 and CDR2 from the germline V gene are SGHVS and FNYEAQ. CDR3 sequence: CASSLERYRIQYF.